This T cell receptor beta chain was identified during a study of blood T cells in healthy people across ages. Combining a sample-barcoded 5' primer with a J-beta primer mix, a second PCR ran for roughly 7 to 12 cycles. A single record per CDR3 protein comes from TCRdb applying MiXCR to the 5' RACE reads. Counted here are 800,000 to 1,000,000 distinct CDR3 sequences, about 44% occurring once; the ten biggest clones make up roughly an eighth. Per the germline V gene, CDR1 is SGHRS and CDR2 is YFSETQ. Trimming removed 4 bases from V and 0 bases from J, with 11 bases in between. CDR3 length: 16 amino acids. This clonotype was recorded a few times.

Material: blood. This sequence was found in a man aged 25 to 45 in good health. The chain combines TRBV5-1 with TRBJ2-6, with D hard to call. CDR3 sequence (DNA): TGCGCCAGCAGCCCTACTACGAACTCTGGGGCCAACGTCCTGACTTTC. Residues: CASSPTTNSGANVLTF.